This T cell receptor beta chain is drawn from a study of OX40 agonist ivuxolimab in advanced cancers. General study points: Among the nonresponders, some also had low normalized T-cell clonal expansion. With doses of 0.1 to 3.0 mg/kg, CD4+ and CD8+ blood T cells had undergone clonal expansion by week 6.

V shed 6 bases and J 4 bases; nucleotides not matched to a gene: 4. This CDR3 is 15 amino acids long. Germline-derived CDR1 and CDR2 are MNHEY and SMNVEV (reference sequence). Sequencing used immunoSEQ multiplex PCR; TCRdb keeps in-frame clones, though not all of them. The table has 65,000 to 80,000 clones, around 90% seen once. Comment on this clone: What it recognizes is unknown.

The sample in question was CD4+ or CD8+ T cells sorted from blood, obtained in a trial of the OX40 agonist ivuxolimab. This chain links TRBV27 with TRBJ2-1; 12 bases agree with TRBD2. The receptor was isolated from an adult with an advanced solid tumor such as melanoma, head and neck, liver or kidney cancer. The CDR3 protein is CASSPSGRGYNEQFF. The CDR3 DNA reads TGTGCCAGCAGCCCTAGCGGGAGGGGTTACAATGAGCAGTTCTTC.